These T cell receptor beta chains were read from a single sample in a study of T cell changes during pregnancy in multiple sclerosis. Sequencing was performed with immunoSEQ multiplex PCR; in TCRdb, only in-frame clones are kept and a portion is missing. This table holds around 99,000 clones, just under 95% found once. The source material was peripheral blood, sampled in the third trimester of pregnancy. The receptors derive from a female donor in good health, enrolled as a control in a pregnancy study. The CDR3 runs from the conserved cysteine through the conserved F or W. Fields, in order: J gene, D gene, V gene, clone size, CDR3 protein, CDR3 DNA. The D gene is left open where the match is weak. Only some rows state a clone size, as once, few, many or a class for expanded clones.

TRBJ1-2,.,TRBV4-2,.,CASSQVGSGDFTNYGYTF,TGTGCCAGCAGCCAAGTCGGGTCAGGGGATTTCACTAACTATGGCTACACCTTC
TRBJ2-7,TRBD1,TRBV7-2,.,CASSLVGQGEGYEQYF,TGTGCCAGCAGCTTAGTGGGACAGGGGGAAGGTTACGAGCAGTACTTC
TRBJ2-7,.,TRBV18,.,CASSLGGGYEQYF,TGTGCCAGCTCGCTCGGCGGAGGGTACGAGCAGTACTTC
TRBJ1-1,.,TRBV5-5,.,CASSLQTGGTEAFF,TGTGCCAGCAGCTTACAGACTGGAGGCACTGAAGCTTTCTTT
TRBJ2-3,TRBD2,TRBV7-3,.,CASSLGLATTDTQYF,TGTGCCAGCAGCTTGGGACTAGCTACCACAGATACGCAGTATTTT
TRBJ2-1,TRBD2,TRBV2,.,CASSEGLNSRFF,TGTGCCAGCAGCGAGGGACTAAACTCACGGTTCTTC
TRBJ1-5,.,TRBV13,.,CASSLRGTAGRMSPQPQHF,TGTGCCAGCAGCTTACGGGGGACGGCGGGCCGAATGTCCCCTCAGCCCCAGCATTTT
TRBJ1-2,TRBD1,TRBV30,.,CAWSSGTGGYTF,TGTGCCTGGAGTAGTGGGACAGGTGGCTACACCTTC
TRBJ1-1,.,TRBV5-6,.,CASSLRGPGGTEAFF,TGTGCCAGCAGTCTTCGGGGTCCTGGTGGCACTGAAGCTTTCTTT
TRBJ1-5,.,TRBV19,.,CASSIGGGSQPQHF,TGTGCCAGTAGTATAGGAGGGGGAAGTCAGCCCCAGCATTTT
TRBJ1-1,.,TRBV30,.,CAWTPDRNTEAFF,TGTGCCTGGACGCCCGACAGGAACACTGAAGCTTTCTTT
TRBJ1-5,TRBD1,TRBV27,.,CASSLEGAGNQPQHF,TGTGCCAGCAGTTTAGAGGGGGCCGGCAATCAGCCCCAGCATTTT
TRBJ1-6,TRBD1,TRBV15,.,CATSRANSGTGHNSPLHF,TGTGCCACCAGCAGGGCTAATTCCGGGACAGGTCATAATTCACCCCTCCACTTT
TRBJ2-7,.,TRBV5-4,.,CASSSSSYEQYF,TGTGCCAGCAGCTCGAGCTCCTACGAGCAGTACTTC
TRBJ1-2,TRBD1,TRBV9,.,CASSLGGTGGAGYTF,TGTGCCAGCAGCCTCGGGGGCACAGGGGGCGCTGGCTACACCTTC
TRBJ1-6,TRBD1,TRBV7-9,.,CASSATGGNNSPLHF,TGTGCCAGCAGCGCGACAGGGGGCAATAATTCACCCCTCCACTTT
TRBJ1-2,.,TRBV16,.,CASSQTPGDYGYTF,TGTGCCAGCAGCCAGACCCCAGGGGACTATGGCTACACCTTC
TRBJ1-1,.,TRBV16,.,CASSQSSGNTEAFF,TGTGCCAGCAGCCAATCTAGCGGGAACACTGAAGCTTTCTTT
TRBJ1-5,TRBD1,TRBV6-5,.,CASSRTGRSNQPQHF,TGTGCCAGCAGTAGGACAGGGAGGAGCAATCAGCCCCAGCATTTT
TRBJ2-1,TRBD2,TRBV5-4,.,CASSLAGGPDEQFF,TGTGCCAGCAGCTTAGCGGGGGGGCCGGATGAGCAGTTCTTC
TRBJ1-1,TRBD1,TRBV5-1,.,CASSLAGQGAIWNTEAFF,TGCGCCAGCAGCTTGGCGGGACAGGGGGCCATTTGGAACACTGAAGCTTTCTTT
TRBJ2-3,TRBD2,TRBV5-1,once,CASSMAIAGPSTDTQYF,TGCGCCAGCAGCATGGCGATAGCGGGGCCTAGCACAGATACGCAGTATTTT
TRBJ1-6,TRBD1,TRBV27,.,CASSPPGRGLNSPLHF,TGTGCCAGCAGTCCCCCCGGGAGGGGGCTCAATTCACCCCTCCACTTT
TRBJ1-5,.,TRBV18,once,CASSPPSGASNQPQHF,TGTGCCAGCTCACCACCCTCAGGGGCGAGCAATCAGCCCCAGCATTTT
TRBJ1-6,TRBD1,TRBV25-1,.,CASKGQANSPLHF,TGTGCCAGCAAGGGACAGGCTAATTCACCCCTCCACTTT
TRBJ1-5,.,TRBV21-1,.,CASSKKRGQGHWPQHF,TGTGCCAGCAGCAAAAAAAGAGGACAGGGGCATTGGCCCCAGCATTTT
TRBJ1-1,TRBD1,TRBV7-2,.,CASSFAGDRVTEAFF,TGTGCCAGCAGCTTCGCCGGGGACAGGGTCACTGAAGCTTTCTTT
TRBJ2-3,TRBD2,TRBV7-8,.,CASSLVVGGGSSTDTQYF,TGTGCCAGCAGCTTAGTGGTCGGCGGGGGGTCTAGCACAGATACGCAGTATTTT
TRBJ2-7,TRBD2,TRBV2,.,CASGKYWTSGGDEQYF,TGTGCCAGCGGAAAATATTGGACTAGCGGGGGTGACGAGCAGTACTTC
TRBJ2-4,TRBD1,TRBV19,.,CASSIVRDRGRHLAKNIQYF,TGTGCCAGTAGTATAGTGAGGGACAGGGGAAGACATCTAGCCAAAAACATTCAGTACTTC
TRBJ1-2,TRBD1,TRBV6-5,.,CASSRATGGYGYTF,TGTGCCAGCAGTCGCGCAACAGGGGGGTACGGCTACACCTTC
TRBJ1-2,TRBD1,TRBV2,.,CASKSGTVNYGYTF,TGTGCCAGCAAATCCGGGACAGTTAACTATGGCTACACCTTC
TRBJ2-1,TRBD2,TRBV5-1,.,CASSDILAGGDNEQFF,TGCGCCAGCAGCGACATACTAGCGGGGGGGGACAATGAGCAGTTCTTC
TRBJ1-4,TRBD1,TRBV4-3,once,CASSQDTTGTEKLFF,TGCGCCAGCAGCCAAGATACGACAGGGACTGAAAAACTGTTTTTT
TRBJ1-2,.,TRBV7-9,once,CATPREGTSLNYGYTF,TGTGCCACCCCTAGGGAGGGGACCTCACTAAACTATGGCTACACCTTC
TRBJ1-1,.,TRBV14,few,CASSQVPYTEAFF,TGTGCCAGCAGCCAAGTCCCGTACACTGAAGCTTTCTTT
TRBJ2-1,.,TRBV10-3,.,CAISEAGDTAGQFF,TGTGCCATCAGTGAGGCAGGTGACACGGCGGGTCAGTTCTTC
TRBJ2-7,.,TRBV28,.,CASSLSSYEQYF,TGTGCCAGCAGTTTATCATCCTACGAGCAGTACTTC
TRBJ1-3,.,TRBV4-3,.,CASSQDLPASSGNTIYF,TGCGCCAGCAGCCAAGATCTGCCTGCCAGCTCTGGAAACACCATATATTTT
TRBJ1-6,TRBD1,TRBV5-5,.,CASSLEQGNSPLHF,TGTGCCAGCAGCTTGGAACAGGGGAATTCACCCCTCCACTTT
TRBJ1-1,.,TRBV4-1,once,CASSQGTGRGVSAFF,TGCGCCAGCAGCCAAGGAACGGGCAGGGGTGTATCAGCTTTCTTT
TRBJ2-7,.,TRBV11-2,.,CASSLPPPLNYEQYF,TGTGCCAGCAGCTTGCCGCCCCCCCTAAACTACGAGCAGTACTTC
TRBJ2-2,TRBD2,TRBV7-6,.,CASSLARGAGELFF,TGTGCCAGCAGCTTAGCGCGGGGGGCCGGGGAGCTGTTTTTT
TRBJ2-7,TRBD2,TRBV5-1,.,CASSLVLAGGPEQYF,TGCGCCAGCAGCTTGGTCCTAGCGGGGGGTCCCGAGCAGTACTTC
TRBJ1-3,.,TRBV12-5,once,CAPLGRSSGNTIYF,TGTGCTCCCTTGGGGAGGTCCTCTGGAAACACCATATATTTT
TRBJ2-7,.,TRBV27,.,CASSSRQVYEQYF,TGTGCCAGCAGTTCCAGACAGGTCTACGAGCAGTACTTC
TRBJ2-7,TRBD2,TRBV7-2,.,CASSWEGTGPYEQYF,TGTGCCAGCAGCTGGGAGGGGACGGGGCCCTACGAGCAGTACTTC
TRBJ2-3,.,TRBV5-5,.,CASSLYGESDTQYF,TGTGCCAGCAGCTTGTACGGGGAGTCAGATACGCAGTATTTT